This paragraph covers one T cell receptor beta chain sequence. Its target is unknown. This sample stems from a study of cytomegalovirus exposure and HLA in healthy donors. PCR employed 60 Vbeta and 13 Jbeta primers. Clones were read by immunoSEQ multiplex PCR, and TCRdb kept only the in-frame ones, dropping some. The data show 95,000 to 150,000 clones, with under 80% seen just once and 25% to 35% held by the top ten. Study-wide results and caveats: Several of the most significant clusters appeared, in a later analysis, to be linked to common viral pathogens. What was likely a sequencing artifact was a cluster of highly shared sequence variants.

At sampling all donors were nominally healthy, likely with unrecorded immune exposures. Trimming took 4 bases from V and 5 from J, leaving 23 bases between them. Per germline, CDR1 SGHTA and CDR2 FQGNSA. There are 17 residues in the CDR3. This clonotype originated in a man aged 55 to 69 in good health and CMV-seropositive. Sequencing input: PBMCs. The rearrangement joins TRBV7-2 to TRBJ1-2, with D possibly matching TRBD1 (5 bases). The CDR3 is CASSSTLEKTATYGYTF. CDR3 nucleotide sequence: TGTGCCAGCAGCTCGACCCTAGAAAAGACAGCTACTTATGGCTACACCTTC.